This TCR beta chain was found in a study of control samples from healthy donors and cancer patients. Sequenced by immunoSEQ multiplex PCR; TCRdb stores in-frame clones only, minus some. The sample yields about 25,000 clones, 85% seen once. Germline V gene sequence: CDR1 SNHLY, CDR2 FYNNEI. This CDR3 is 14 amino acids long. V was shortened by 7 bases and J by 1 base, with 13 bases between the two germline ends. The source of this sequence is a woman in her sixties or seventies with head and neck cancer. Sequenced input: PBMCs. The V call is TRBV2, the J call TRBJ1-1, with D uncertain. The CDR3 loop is CASNSGRRNTEAFF. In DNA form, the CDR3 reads TGTGCCAGCAATAGTGGGAGGCGGAACACTGAAGCTTTCTTT.